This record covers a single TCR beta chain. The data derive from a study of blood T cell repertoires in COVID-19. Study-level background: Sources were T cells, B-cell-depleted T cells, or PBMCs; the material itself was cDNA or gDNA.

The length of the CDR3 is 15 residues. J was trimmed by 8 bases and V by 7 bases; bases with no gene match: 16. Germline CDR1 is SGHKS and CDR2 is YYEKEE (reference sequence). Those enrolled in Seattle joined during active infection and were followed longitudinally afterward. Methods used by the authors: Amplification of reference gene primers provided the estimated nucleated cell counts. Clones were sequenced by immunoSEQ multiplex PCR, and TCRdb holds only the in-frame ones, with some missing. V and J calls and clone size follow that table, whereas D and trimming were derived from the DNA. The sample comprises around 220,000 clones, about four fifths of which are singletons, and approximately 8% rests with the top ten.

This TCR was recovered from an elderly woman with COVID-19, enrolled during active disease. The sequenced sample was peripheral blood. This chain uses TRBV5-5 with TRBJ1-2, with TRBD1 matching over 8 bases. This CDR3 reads CASEISRDRSRGYTF. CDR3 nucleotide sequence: TGTGCCAGCGAAATCTCTCGGGACAGGTCGAGGGGCTACACCTTC.